This T cell receptor (beta chain) was observed in a study of shared clonotypes between healthy human individuals. The CDR3 loop spans 15 amino acids. V lost 2 bases, J lost 5 bases, and 13 bases lay in between. Germline lookup yields CDR1 KGHSY and CDR2 FQNENV. Genomic DNA (from each subset) was split evenly across several immunoSEQ plates. Data came from immunoSEQ multiplex PCR; TCRdb stores just in-frame clones and leaves some out. The data contain about 530,000 clones, approximately 79% of them singletons. Roughly 90 million PBMCs served as the genomic DNA source for unsorted samples. The sequence was collected from a woman between 40 and 50 years old in good health. Some clones in this sample may be carry-over from other donors' samples. The material sequenced was PBMCs. The chain has TRBV16 and TRBJ2-1, with a possible D match to TRBD2 (6 bases). The DNA of the CDR3 is TGTGCCAGCAGCCAAGCCCAGCGGAGGGACAATGAGCAGTTCTTC. Translated: CASSQAQRRDNEQFF.